These T cell receptor beta chains were read from a single sample in a study of blood T cell repertoires in COVID-19. The data were produced by immunoSEQ multiplex PCR, yet TCRdb's version contains in-frame clones alone and is incomplete. The profile covers about 120,000 clones, with 80% to 90% appearing a single time and 12% taken by the ten largest. Source material: peripheral blood. Receptors were obtained from a human donor in a cohort sampled during active COVID-19. CDR3s include the opening cysteine and the closing phenylalanine or tryptophan. D genes are given only for firm matches. Clone size, where shown, is once, few, many, or a class for clones that have expanded.

j_call,d_call,v_call,clone_size,cdr3_aa,cdr3_nt
TRBJ2-1,-,TRBV11-2,-,CASSRTGYDNEQFF,TGTGCCAGCAGTCGCACAGGGTACGACAATGAGCAGTTCTTC
TRBJ2-5,-,TRBV6-1,-,CASSETFQETQYF,TGTGCCAGCAGTGAAACTTTCCAAGAGACCCAGTACTTC
TRBJ1-1,TRBD1,TRBV10-3,-,CAISDGGGWVNTEAFF,TGTGCCATCAGTGACGGAGGGGGCTGGGTGAACACTGAAGCTTTCTTT
TRBJ2-7,TRBD1,TRBV5-1,-,CASTGTGAYEQYF,TGCGCCAGCACGGGGACAGGGGCCTACGAGCAGTACTTC
TRBJ1-5,TRBD1,TRBV6-5,-,CASTLDRGGNQPQHF,TGTGCCAGCACCCTGGACAGGGGCGGTAATCAGCCCCAGCATTTT
TRBJ1-5,TRBD1,TRBV4-1,-,CASSHGQANQPQHF,TGCGCCAGCAGCCATGGACAGGCTAATCAGCCCCAGCATTTT
TRBJ1-3,TRBD1,TRBV5-1,-,CASSTGQGGGNTIYF,TGCGCCAGCAGCACGGGACAGGGGGGAGGAAACACCATATATTTT
TRBJ1-6,-,TRBV3-1/TRBV3-2,-,CASREQGNNSPLHF,TGTGCCAGCAGAGAACAGGGTAACAATTCACCCCTCCACTTT
TRBJ2-5,TRBD2,TRBV5-1,-,CASSLAGSQETQYF,TGCGCCAGCAGCTTAGCGGGGAGTCAAGAGACCCAGTACTTC
TRBJ1-6,-,TRBV7-5,-,CVRSPTVDRGDSPLHF,TGTGTCAGAAGCCCGACCGTGGACAGGGGGGATTCACCCCTCCACTTT
TRBJ2-7,-,TRBV7-2,-,CASSLGTQYEQYF,TGTGCCAGCAGCTTAGGGACACAGTACGAGCAGTACTTC
TRBJ2-4,-,TRBV18,once,CASSPRSQGNIQYF,TGTGCCAGCTCACCACGGAGCCAGGGGAACATTCAGTACTTC
TRBJ1-1,TRBD1,TRBV7-2,-,CASRGTGGNTEAFF,TGTGCCAGCAGGGGAACAGGGGGAAACACTGAAGCTTTCTTT
TRBJ2-7,-,TRBV6-6,-,CASSYRDTSYEQYF,TGTGCCAGCAGTTACCGGGACACATCCTACGAGCAGTACTTC